Shown below are 9 T cell receptor beta chains from a single sample sequenced in a study of T cells in localized non-small cell lung cancer. Using immunoSEQ multiplex PCR, the repertoire was profiled, and TCRdb retains in-frame clones only, with some absent. The table includes about 800 clones, about 30% detected once. The specimen comprised lung tumor tissue, sampled before any cancer treatment. The receptors were gathered from a man aged 40 to 69 with stage III lung adenocarcinoma.

This chain links TRBV29-1 with TRBJ1-4, with 10 bases that match TRBD1. The CDR3 is made up of 13 amino acids. V lost 7 bases, J lost 8 bases, and 7 bases stayed unmatched. The germline V gene has CDR1 SQVTM and CDR2 ANQGSEA. The CDR3 spells CSAAGQGNEKLFF. The CDR3 DNA is TGCAGCGCCGCGGGACAGGGGAACGAAAAACTGTTTTTT.

This sequence joins TRBV18 and TRBJ2-7; no reliable D call. The CDR3 runs 12 residues. CDR1 KGHSH and CDR2 LQKENI come from the germline V gene. Trimming left V 5 bases short and J 3 bases short, with 8 bases between. CDR3 region: CASSSSFYEQYF. The CDR3 DNA sequence: TGTGCCAGCTCATCCAGCTTCTACGAGCAGTACTTC.

This clone is large within its sample. This sequence joins TRBV6-8 and TRBJ1-2; D may be TRBD1 (6 bases). CDR3 length: 12 residues. Germline assignment: CDR1 MNHGY and CDR2 SAAAGT. V was pared by 5 bases and J by 14 bases, with 18 bases between. The CDR3 coding sequence is TGTGCCAGCAGTGATTTGGGGGCAATTAGAACCTTC. Protein: CASSDLGAIRTF.

The rearrangement uses TRBV29-1 and TRBJ1-1; D remains ambiguous. Germline values: CDR1 SQVTM, CDR2 ANQGSEA. This CDR3 contains 13 residues. V shed 6 bases and J shed 1 base, with 12 bases lying between them. The CDR3 loop is CSVTVRENTEAFF. In DNA form, the CDR3 reads TGCAGCGTAACAGTCCGGGAGAACACTGAAGCTTTCTTT.

The chain employs TRBV11-3 and TRBJ1-1; possible D gene TRBD1, 5 bases. Germline loops: CDR1 SGHNT, CDR2 YENEEA. V was trimmed by 3 bases and J by 4 bases, leaving 15 bases between them. The CDR3 spans 15 residues. The CDR3 is CASSFRAAVSTEAFF. CDR3 sequence (DNA): TGTGCCAGCAGCTTCAGGGCGGCCGTGAGCACTGAAGCTTTCTTT.

There are a few counts of this clone. The rearrangement joins TRBV11-3 to TRBJ1-6; D is ambiguous. Germline CDR1 SGHNT, CDR2 YENEEA. V was clipped by 7 bases and J by 5 bases, with 12 bases between them. CDR3 size: 14 residues. CDR3 in DNA: TGTGCCAGCAACCGCGACGGTAATAATTCACCCCTCCACTTT. This gives the protein CASNRDGNNSPLHF.

The rearrangement joins TRBV15 to TRBJ1-1, with D possibly TRBD1 on 6 matching bases. The CDR3 runs 19 residues. Germline V lookup: CDR1 LNHNV, CDR2 YYDKDF (reference sequence). The ends were cut back, 0 bases at V and 0 bases at J, with 20 bases in the middle. This chain's CDR3 is CATSRDRSGVRRMNTEAFF. CDR3 in DNA: TGTGCCACCAGCAGAGATCGGTCAGGGGTTCGGAGGATGAACACTGAAGCTTTCTTT.

The chain is built from TRBV11-3 and TRBJ2-1; no reliable D call. CDR1 SGHNT and CDR2 YENEEA come from the germline V gene. Trimming removed 5 bases at V and 4 bases at J, with 15 bases between. The CDR3 runs 15 residues. CDR3 bases: TGTGCCAGCAGCCTCTCGCGGCACGAGTACAATGAGCAGTTCTTC. Its protein is CASSLSRHEYNEQFF.

V usage is TRBV5-1 and J usage is TRBJ2-3; 11 bases map to TRBD2. The V and J ends lost 4 bases and 7 bases, in that order; junction bases with no gene match: 11. The CDR3 runs to 16 residues. Germline lookup yields CDR1 SGHRS and CDR2 YFSETQ. The CDR3 DNA is TGCGCCAGCAGCCTCAATAGCGGGGGGGCCAGGAATACGCAGTATTTT. Translating it yields CASSLNSGGARNTQYF.